The 29 T cell receptor beta chains below come from one sample, sequenced in a study of CD8 T cells in ankylosing spondylitis. Points from the study as a whole: Characteristic, it appeared, of ankylosing spondylitis blood was a TCR beta motif of roughly eight highly homologous variants.

MiXCR was run by TCRdb on the 5' RACE reads, yielding one entry per CDR3 protein. The data contain 130,000 or so distinct CDR3 sequences, approximately 17% of them seen just once; the ten biggest clones take up approximately 30%. These TCRs are of unknown antigen specificity. The specimen was blood, either unsorted or a sorted T cell fraction (not recorded which). These receptors were taken from a male donor with ankylosing spondylitis.

This rearrangement joins TRBV12-3 or TRBV12-4 to TRBJ1-5, with a tentative D call TRBD1 (5 bases). The CDR3 runs 15 residues. V lost 6 bases, J lost 4 bases, and 16 bases lay in between. The CDR3 sequence is CASSPGGGRNQPQHF. The CDR3 DNA is TGTGCCAGCAGCCCCGGGGGAGGTAGGAATCAGCCCCAGCATTTT.

The V gene is TRBV15, the J gene TRBJ2-5, with 8 bases aligning to TRBD1. The CDR3 loop spans 15 amino acids. Germline CDR1 is LNHNV and CDR2 is YYDKDF (reference sequence). J lost 5 bases, V lost 0 bases, and 5 bases had no gene match. The CDR3 bases are TGTGCCACCAGCAGAGATCGGACAGGGAGGGAGACCCAGTACTTC. Translating gives CATSRDRTGRETQYF. The full variable domain, with the rest looked up from reference TRBV15 and TRBJ2-5, is DAMVIQNPRYQVTQFGKPVTLSCSQTLNHNVMYWYQQKSSQAPKLLFHYYDKDFNNEADTPDNFQSRRPNTSFCFLDIRSPGLGDTAMYLCATSRDRTGRETQYFGPGTRLLVL.

This clonotype has a count of ten or more. This chain links TRBV5-1 with TRBJ2-1; 11 bases agree with TRBD1. In germline, CDR1 is SGHRS, CDR2 YFSETQ. The CDR3 is made up of 15 amino acids. V lost 1 base to trimming and J lost 10 bases; unmatched junction nucleotides: 7. CDR3 protein: CASSLWDRGTGEQFF. CDR3 nucleotide sequence: TGCGCCAGCAGCTTGTGGGACAGGGGGACAGGGGAGCAGTTCTTC.

This clonotype was seen more than once but under ten times. The chain links TRBV7-2 to TRBJ2-7, with 7 bases identical to TRBD1. Germline V gene data show CDR1 as SGHTA and CDR2 as FQGNSA. V shed 2 bases and J 0 bases; nucleotides not matched to a gene: 4. This CDR3 is 15 amino acids long. CDR3 in DNA: TGTGCCAGCAGCTTAATAGGGGGCGCCTCCTACGAGCAGTACTTC. Translating gives CASSLIGGASYEQYF. Full variable domain (missing parts from reference TRBV7-2 and TRBJ2-7): GAGVSQSPSNKVTEKGKDVELRCDPISGHTALYWYRQSLGQGLEFLIYFQGNSAPDKSGLPSDRFSAERTGGSVSTLTIQRTQQEDSAVYLCASSLIGGASYEQYFGPGTRLTVT.

This clonotype has just a few counts. The gene calls are TRBV3-1 and TRBJ2-2; D not resolved. Germline V gives CDR1 LGHDT, CDR2 YNNKEL (reference sequence). With 9 bases removed from V and 6 bases from J, the gap between germline ends came to 8 bases. The CDR3 sequence is 11 residues long. CDR3 residues: CARHKAGELFF. The CDR3 DNA reads as TGTGCCAGGCATAAGGCCGGGGAGCTGTTTTTT.

This clonotype was recorded a few times. The rearrangement uses TRBV14 and TRBJ1-6; D unresolved. The CDR3 length is 13 residues. Germline lookup yields CDR1 SGHDN and CDR2 FVKESK. Trimming took off 0 bases at V and 14 bases at J, with 11 bases between the two ends. The CDR3 bases are TGTGCCAGCAGCCAAGACGGCTCCCCAACCCTCCACTTT. It translates to CASSQDGSPTLHF.

This clonotype was observed a handful of times. The V gene is TRBV2, the J gene TRBJ2-7; D gene ambiguous. Deletions cut 3 bases from V and 3 bases from J, with 9 bases between. The germline gives CDR1 SNHLY, CDR2 FYNNEI. The CDR3 loop spans 13 amino acids. In DNA, the CDR3 is TGTGCCAGCAGTGACTTGCGGAGCTACGAGCAGTACTTC. Translated: CASSDLRSYEQYF. The full variable domain, rest sourced from reference TRBV2 and TRBJ2-7, is EPEVTQTPSHQVTQMGQEVILRCVPISNHLYFYWYRQILGQKVEFLVSFYNNEISEKSEIFDDQFSVERPDGSNFTLKIRSTKLEDSAMYFCASSDLRSYEQYFGPGTRLTVT.

This clonotype was detected ten times or more. One junction end disagrees with the germline gene, perhaps due to a read error. The chain couples TRBV29-1 to TRBJ2-7, with 7 bases fitting TRBD2. The CDR3 covers 13 residues. Germline V lookup: CDR1 SQVTM, CDR2 ANQGSEA. Written as DNA, the CDR3 is TGCAGCGTCGAAGGGACTAATTCCTACGAGCAGTACTTC. This gives the protein CSVEGTNSYEQYF.

This clonotype showed up just a few times. The genes are TRBV20-1 and TRBJ1-1; D may be TRBD1 (5 bases). The length of the CDR3 is 14 residues. Germline V gives CDR1 DFQATT, CDR2 SNEGSKA (reference sequence). Trimming shortened V by 0 bases and J by 0 bases, and 8 bases separated the two germline ends. CDR3 coding DNA: TGCAGTGCTAGAGATTGGGGCCTGAACACTGAAGCTTTCTTT. This encodes CSARDWGLNTEAFF.

This clonotype appeared a single time. The J gene is TRBJ1-1, the V gene TRBV27; TRBD1 matches at 7 bases. The V segment lost 10 bases and the J segment 0 bases; nucleotides outside the gene matches: 8. This CDR3 is built from 14 residues. Germline-derived CDR1 and CDR2 are MNHEY and SMNVEV (reference sequence). The CDR3 coding sequence is TGTGCCACACAGGGGATACTTATGAACACTGAAGCTTTCTTT. It yields the protein CATQGILMNTEAFF.

V usage is TRBV7-9 and J usage is TRBJ2-7; D possibly matches TRBD1 or TRBD2 (5 bases each). Germline loops: CDR1 SEHNR, CDR2 FQNEAQ (reference sequence). CDR3 size: 15 residues. Trimming shortened V by 2 bases and J by 7 bases, and 18 bases separated the two germline ends. DNA of the CDR3: TGTGCCAGCAGCTTATCCGACAGCGGTTGGGGTGAGCAGTACTTC. This translates into CASSLSDSGWGEQYF. Drawing the rest from reference TRBV7-9 and TRBJ2-7, the complete variable domain is DTGVSQNPRHKITKRGQNVTFRCDPISEHNRLYWYRQTLGQGPEFLTYFQNEAQLEKSRLLSDRFSAERPKGSFSTLEIQRTEQGDSAMYLCASSLSDSGWGEQYFGPGTRLTVT.

The chain recombines TRBV28 with TRBJ2-5, with D possibly called TRBD1 or TRBD2 (6 bases each). The CDR3 runs to 15 residues. CDR1 and CDR2 (germline): MDHEN, SYDVKM. With 2 bases removed from V and 5 bases from J, the gap between germline ends came to 15 bases. In DNA form, the CDR3 reads TGTGCCAGCAGTTTAGTAGGGCTGGGGGGCGAGACCCAGTACTTC. Protein: CASSLVGLGGETQYF.

This clonotype has more than one count but fewer than ten. Mismatch with germline at one junction end may stem from a read error. V and J are TRBV7-7 and TRBJ2-5; D not certain. The CDR3 is made up of 12 amino acids. Germline CDR1 is SSHAT and CDR2 is FNYEAQ (reference sequence). CDR3 sequence: CASSLGRSTQYF. The CDR3 DNA sequence: TGTGCTAGCAGCTTAGGGCGATCTACCCAGTACTTC.

CDR3 in amino acids: CASSSRSSYNSPLHF. The CDR3 bases are TGTGCCAGCAGTTCCCGCAGCTCCTATAATTCACCCCTCCACTTT. The chain is built from TRBV28 and TRBJ1-6; D not resolved. The CDR3 is 15 residues long. Germline-derived CDR1 and CDR2 are MDHEN and SYDVKM. V was clipped by 4 bases and J by 0 bases, with 7 bases between them.

The chain links TRBV9 to TRBJ1-6; possibly TRBD1 for D (5 bases). The germline gives CDR1 SGDLS, CDR2 YYNGEE. The CDR3 loop spans 18 amino acids. The V end was cut by 2 bases, the J end by 0 bases, with 15 bases between. CDR3 nucleotide sequence: TGTGCCAGCAGCGTCTCATCCAGGGCGAGCTCCTATAATTCACCCCTCCACTTT. Protein product: CASSVSSRASSYNSPLHF.

This clonotype was detected only a few times. V gene TRBV7-8 combines with J gene TRBJ2-1, with 8 positions matching TRBD2. CDR3 length: 16 amino acids. The V and J ends lost 0 bases and 0 bases, in that order; junction bases with no gene match: 1. CDR1 and CDR2 (germline): SGHVS, FQNEAQ. CDR3 bases: TGTGCCAGCAGCTTAGCGGGACTAGTCTCCTACAATGAGCAGTTCTTC. The encoded protein is CASSLAGLVSYNEQFF.

The table lists this clonotype with a few counts. The chain combines TRBV5-5 with TRBJ2-5; 7 bases are a match to TRBD1. After removal of 5 bases from V and 1 base from J, the junction contained 2 bases not matched to a gene. CDR3 size: 13 residues. The V gene's germline CDR1 is SGHKS and CDR2 YYEKEE (reference sequence). The CDR3 DNA follows: TGTGCCAGCAGTGGGGACAGCCAAGAGACCCAGTACTTC. The encoded protein is CASSGDSQETQYF.

This clonotype occurred a few times. V usage is TRBV20-1 and J usage is TRBJ2-7, with D perhaps given as TRBD1 or TRBD2 (7 bases each). Germline loops: CDR1 DFQATT, CDR2 SNEGSKA (reference sequence). Trimming removed 7 bases from V and 1 base from J, with 20 bases in between. The CDR3 consists of 15 residues. CDR3 sequence reads: CSVVEGASGSYEQYF. CDR3 sequence (DNA): TGCAGTGTTGTAGAGGGGGCTAGCGGTTCCTACGAGCAGTACTTC.

This chain connects TRBV4-2 to TRBJ2-3; 10 bases align to TRBD1. Trimming cost V 0 bases and J 8 bases; bases outside gene matches: 8. Germline CDR1 and CDR2: LGHNA and YNFKEQ. The CDR3 is 16 residues long. The CDR3 nucleotides are TGTGCCAGCAGCCAAGAGGGACAGGGGCCGACTGGTACGCAGTATTTT. Translation gives CASSQEGQGPTGTQYF.

This clonotype was seen just once. The final CDR3 position lacks the conserved phenylalanine or tryptophan, pointing to a likely read error. This rearrangement joins TRBV13 to TRBJ2-7; D is undetermined. Germline V lookup: CDR1 PRHDT, CDR2 FYEKMQ (reference sequence). The CDR3 covers 14 residues. The V gene lost 5 bases and the J gene lost 2 bases, with 13 bases spanning the gap. The CDR3 sequence: CASSPRAAPYEQYL. In DNA form, the CDR3 reads TGTGCCAGCAGCCCCCGGGCAGCTCCCTACGAGCAGTACTTG.

In this sample, this clonotype turned up a few times. The chain employs TRBV9 and TRBJ1-2, with 10 bases aligning to TRBD1. Germline CDR1 and CDR2: SGDLS and YYNGEE. CDR3 length equals 16 residues. V gave up 4 bases and J gave up 4 bases; unmatched junction bases: 10. As DNA, the CDR3 is TGTGCCAGCAGCTCGTCCCGGGACAGGGGCGGCTATGGCTACACCTTC. Protein: CASSSSRDRGGYGYTF.

The V gene is TRBV19, the J gene TRBJ2-1; 10 bases are shared with TRBD2. With V trimmed by 3 bases and J by 7 bases, 6 bases remained unmatched. The CDR3 has 15 amino acids. Germline CDR1 reads LNHDA; CDR2 reads SQIVND (reference sequence). Written as DNA, the CDR3 is TGTGCCAGTAGTATGACGGGACTAGCGCTTAATGAGCAGTTCTTC. It encodes CASSMTGLALNEQFF.

The chain combines TRBV29-1 with TRBJ2-1; D is possibly TRBD2 (6 bases). Germline assignment: CDR1 SQVTM and CDR2 ANQGSEA. The CDR3 extends over 11 amino acids. V dropped 8 bases and J dropped 10 bases, with 15 bases sitting between them. The CDR3: CSWEAGLEQFF. In nucleotides, the CDR3 is TGCAGCTGGGAGGCGGGCCTAGAGCAGTTCTTC.

This clonotype was observed a few times. This chain joins TRBV9 and TRBJ2-5; maybe TRBD1 (5 bases). Germline lookup yields CDR1 SGDLS and CDR2 YYNGEE. The ends were cut back, 4 bases at V and 5 bases at J, with 21 bases in the middle. The CDR3 spans 16 residues. As DNA, the CDR3 is TGTGCCAGCAGCTCTCCAGGGTTACACCGTGGGGAGACCCAGTACTTC. It is translated as CASSSPGLHRGETQYF. The entire variable domain, with the rest obtained from reference TRBV9 and TRBJ2-5, is as follows: DSGVTQTPKHLITATGQRVTLRCSPRSGDLSVYWYQQSLDQGLQFLIQYYNGEERAKGNILERFSAQQFPDLHSELNLSSLELGDSALYFCASSSPGLHRGETQYFGPGTRLLVL.

This clonotype was seen repeatedly, ten times or more. The genes are TRBV4-1 and TRBJ2-7; tentatively, D is TRBD2 (5 bases). Germline CDR1 is MGHRA and CDR2 is YSYEKL. Trimming shortened V by 1 base and J by 1 base, and 8 bases separated the two germline ends. The CDR3 is 14 residues long. CDR3 nucleotide sequence: TGCGCCAGCAGCCAAGGCCGAGGGTCCTACGAGCAGTACTTC. This encodes CASSQGRGSYEQYF.

The chain has TRBV28 and TRBJ1-1; 8 nucleotides align to TRBD1. The CDR3 is made up of 13 amino acids. The V gene end was trimmed by 3 bases and the J gene end by 11 bases; junction bases not matched to a gene: 8. Germline V gives CDR1 MDHEN, CDR2 SYDVKM. The CDR3 DNA reads as TGTGCCAGCAGTTTGGGTCAGGGGGCAGATGCTTTCTTT. Translation gives CASSLGQGADAFF.

This clonotype was seen only a few times. The chain combines TRBV24-1 with TRBJ2-5; 8 positions match TRBD1. V was clipped by 0 bases and J by 5 bases; unmatched bases: 7. Germline V gives CDR1 KGHDR, CDR2 SFDVKD. The CDR3 sequence is 16 residues long. The CDR3 DNA is TGTGCCACCAGTGATTTGCCGTCAGGGGGCTGGGAGACCCAGTACTTC. The encoded protein is CATSDLPSGGWETQYF.

The V and J genes are TRBV27 and TRBJ2-2; D gene ambiguous. The germline V and J ends were trimmed by 3 bases and 2 bases, with 10 bases remaining between them. The germline V gene encodes CDR1 MNHEY and CDR2 SMNVEV (reference sequence). The CDR3 runs to 15 residues. CDR3 loop: CASSFNRGNTGELFF. CDR3 coding DNA: TGTGCCAGCAGTTTTAACCGAGGAAACACCGGGGAGCTGTTTTTT.

Only a few counts were recorded for this clonotype. This sequence joins TRBV6-1 and TRBJ2-2; TRBD2 matches at 11 bases. The CDR3 sequence is 19 residues long. V was clipped by 6 bases and J by 3 bases; unmatched bases: 15. CDR1 MNHNS and CDR2 SASEGT come from the germline V gene. The chain's CDR3 is CASSRWGSGRAGYTGELFF. CDR3 DNA: TGTGCCAGCAGCCGCTGGGGTAGCGGGAGGGCCGGGTACACCGGGGAGCTGTTTTTT.